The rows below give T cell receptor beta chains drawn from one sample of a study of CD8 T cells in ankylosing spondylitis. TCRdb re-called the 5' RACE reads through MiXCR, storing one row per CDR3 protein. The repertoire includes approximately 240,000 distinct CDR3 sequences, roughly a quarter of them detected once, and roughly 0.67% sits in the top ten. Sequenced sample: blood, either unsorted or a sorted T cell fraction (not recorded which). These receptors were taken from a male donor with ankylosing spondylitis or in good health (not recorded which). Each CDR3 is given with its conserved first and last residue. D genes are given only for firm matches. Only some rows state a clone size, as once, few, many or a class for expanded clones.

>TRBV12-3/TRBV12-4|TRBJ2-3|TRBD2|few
TGTGCCAGCAGTTTCGGGTCACTAGCGGGGGCGAGAGGTACGCAGTATTTT
CASSFGSLAGARGTQYF
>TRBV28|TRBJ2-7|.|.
TGTGCCAGCAGTTTATCGGGCCGCCCCTACGAGCAGTACTTC
CASSLSGRPYEQYF
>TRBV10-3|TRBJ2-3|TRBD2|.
TGTGCCATCAGTGAGTCGAGTAGCGGGGGGCCGAGCACAGATACGCAGTATTTT
CAISESSSGGPSTDTQYF
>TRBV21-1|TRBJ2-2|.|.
TGTGCCAGCAGCAAAGTAGGGGGTGGGGACAAGGCGAACACCGGGGAGCTGTTTTTT
CASSKVGGGDKANTGELFF
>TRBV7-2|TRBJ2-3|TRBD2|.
TGTGCCAGCAGCCGGGGGACTAGCCGGGGCTCAGATACGCAGTATTTT
CASSRGTSRGSDTQYF
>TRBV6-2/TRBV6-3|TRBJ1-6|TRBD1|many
TGTGCCAGCGGTCCGACAGGGAATTCACCCCTCCACTTT
CASGPTGNSPLHF
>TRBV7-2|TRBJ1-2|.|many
TGTGCCAGCAGCTTAGAGTTTACGAGAAACTATGGCTACACCTTC
CASSLEFTRNYGYTF
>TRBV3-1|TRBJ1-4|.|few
TGTGCCAGCAGCCAAGCGGGCCTCCTGCATGAAAAACTGTTTTTT
CASSQAGLLHEKLFF
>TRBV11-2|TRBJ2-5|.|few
TGTGCCAGCAGCTTAGATCGACTGGAAGAGACCCAGTACTTC
CASSLDRLEETQYF
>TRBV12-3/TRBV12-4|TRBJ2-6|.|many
TGTGCCAGCAGTTTAGCGCTTGGCTCTGGGGCCAACGTCCTGACTTTC
CASSLALGSGANVLTF
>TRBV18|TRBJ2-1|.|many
TGTGCCAGCTCCCAATCGGGACTCCCCGGGGATGAGCAGTTCTTC
CASSQSGLPGDEQFF
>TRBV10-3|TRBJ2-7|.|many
TGTGCCATCAAAAGAAAGGGAGGGGGGGCCCGGGGGGACGAGCAGTACTTC
CAIKRKGGGARGDEQYF
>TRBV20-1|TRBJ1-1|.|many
TGCAGTGCCCGTGAAACAGGCGGGAACACTGAAGCTTTCTTT
CSARETGGNTEAFF
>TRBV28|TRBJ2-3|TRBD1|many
TGTGCCACCCTAACAGGGGGCAAAGATACGCAGTATTTT
CATLTGGKDTQYF
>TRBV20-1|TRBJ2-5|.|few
TGCAGTGCTCTATCCCGGACTGGACAAGAGACCCAGTACTTC
CSALSRTGQETQYF
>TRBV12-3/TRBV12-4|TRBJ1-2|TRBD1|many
TGTGCCAGCAGTCGGACAGGAGAGGGTGGCTACACCTTC
CASSRTGEGGYTF
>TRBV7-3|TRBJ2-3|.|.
TGTGCCAGCAGCTTAACGGGGCCGGCAACCAACACAGATACGCAGTATTTT
CASSLTGPATNTDTQYF
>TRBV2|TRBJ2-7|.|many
TGTGCCAGCAGCTTGGACGGGTCTACAGGGACAAAATACGAGCAGTACTTC
CASSLDGSTGTKYEQYF
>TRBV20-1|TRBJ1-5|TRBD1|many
TGCAGTGCTAGTCCGGGACAGGGCCATCAGCCCCAGCATTTT
CSASPGQGHQPQHF
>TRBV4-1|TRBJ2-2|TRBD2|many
TGCGCCAGCAGCCGGGAGGGATCTTCCGGGGAGCTGTTTTTT
CASSREGSSGELFF
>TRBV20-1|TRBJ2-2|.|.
TGCAGTGCTAGAGATCAGAACACCGGGGAGCTGTTTTTT
CSARDQNTGELFF
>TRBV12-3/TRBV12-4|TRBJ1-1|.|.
TGTGCCAGCAGTAAAAGGGTTGAAGCTTTCTTT
CASSKRVEAFF
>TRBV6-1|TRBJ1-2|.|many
TGTGCCAGCAGTCCTCGTCCGGGCTCGGTGGGCTACACCTTC
CASSPRPGSVGYTF
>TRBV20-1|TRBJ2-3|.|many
TGCAGTGCTAGAGATAACAATCCCGCCACAGATACGCAGTATTTT
CSARDNNPATDTQYF
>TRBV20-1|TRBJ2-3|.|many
TGCAGTGCTAGGACAATGGTGGATACGCAGTATTTT
CSARTMVDTQYF
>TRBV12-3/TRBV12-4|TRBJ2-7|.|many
TGTGCCAGCAGCTCGCGTTACGAGCAGTACTTC
CASSSRYEQYF
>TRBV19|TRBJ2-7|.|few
TGTGCCAGTAGTAGGACAGAGGCCTCCTACGAGCAGTACTTC
CASSRTEASYEQYF
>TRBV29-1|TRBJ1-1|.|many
TGCAGCGGGGGGGGCGGGTTAAACACTGAAGCTTTCTTT
CSGGGGLNTEAFF
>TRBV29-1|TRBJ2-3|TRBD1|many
TGCAGCTTGGGACAGTCTAGCACAGATACGCAGTATTTT
CSLGQSSTDTQYF
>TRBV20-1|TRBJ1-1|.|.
TGCAGTGTTCGAGCGGCGGTGAACACTGAAGCTTTCTTT
CSVRAAVNTEAFF
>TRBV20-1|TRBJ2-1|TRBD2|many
TGCAGTGCTAACCCCGGGGGGGCTAGCTCCTACAATGAGCAGTTCTTC
CSANPGGASSYNEQFF
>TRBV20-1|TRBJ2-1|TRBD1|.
TGCAGTGCTAGAGATCTGGGGACAGACTACAATGAGCAGTTCTTC
CSARDLGTDYNEQFF
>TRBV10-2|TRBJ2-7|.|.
TGCGCCAGTAGGGACACCTCCTACGAGCAGTACTTC
CASRDTSYEQYF
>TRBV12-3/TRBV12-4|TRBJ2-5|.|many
TGTGCCAGCAGTTCTTACGGGGAGGCTGGTGAGACCCAGTACTTC
CASSSYGEAGETQYF
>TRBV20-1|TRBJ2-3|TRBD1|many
TGCAGTGCCAGGGGGCCCCAGTCTGATACGCAGTATTTT
CSARGPQSDTQYF
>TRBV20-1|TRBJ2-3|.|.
TGCAGTGCTAGAGCGGCCAGAGTAAAAACAGATACGCAGTATTTT
CSARAARVKTDTQYF
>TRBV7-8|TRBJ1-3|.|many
TGTGCCAGCAGCTTAAGAGGGACTGGAAACACCATATATTTT
CASSLRGTGNTIYF
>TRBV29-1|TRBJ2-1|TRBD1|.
TGCAGCGTTGAAGATCCTCTAGGACAGGGGGCTAGGTTTCAGCAGTTCTTC
CSVEDPLGQGARFQQFF
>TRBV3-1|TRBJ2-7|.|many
TGTGCCAGCAGCCTTGGACTAACCTCCTACGAGCAGTACTTC
CASSLGLTSYEQYF
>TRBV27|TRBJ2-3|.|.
TGTGCCACCCAGGGGTTGGGGGTGGGCACAGATACGCAGTATTTT
CATQGLGVGTDTQYF
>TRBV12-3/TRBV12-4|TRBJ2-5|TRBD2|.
TGTGCCAGCAGGGTAGCGGGGGGTGGAGCAGAGACCCAGTACTTC
CASRVAGGGAETQYF
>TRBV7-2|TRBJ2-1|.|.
TGTGCCAGCAGCCCCTACCCCTCAGGGGGGGCGGGGAATGAGCAGTTCTTC
CASSPYPSGGAGNEQFF
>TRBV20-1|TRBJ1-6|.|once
TGCAGTGCTAGAGATTCCGAATATTCACCCCTCCACTTT
CSARDSEYSPLHF
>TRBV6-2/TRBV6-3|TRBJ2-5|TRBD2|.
TGTGCCAGCAGCCCCCCCCTCAGGCGGGGGTGGGCCTTCGTCGCCCAGTACTTC
CASSPPLRRGWAFVAQYF
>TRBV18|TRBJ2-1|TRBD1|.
TGTGCCAGCTCACCACGACAGGGCTATGAGCAGTTCTTC
CASSPRQGYEQFF
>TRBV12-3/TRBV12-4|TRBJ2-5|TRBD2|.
TGTGCCAGCAGCCGCCGGGGGGGCAACTTACAAGAGACCCAGTACTTC
CASSRRGGNLQETQYF